This T cell receptor (beta chain) emerged from a study of cytomegalovirus exposure and HLA in healthy donors. The CDR3 runs to 13 residues. CDR1 is SEHNR, CDR2 FQNEAQ, per germline (reference sequence). With 5 bases removed from V and 7 bases from J, the gap between germline ends came to 9 bases. The donors were healthy bone marrow donors. The PCR had 60 Vbeta and 13 Jbeta primers. Libraries were prepared by immunoSEQ multiplex PCR; TCRdb keeps only in-frame clonotypes and omits some of them. The sample has roughly 170,000 clones, about four fifths seen once. Concerning this clone: Its target is unknown.

Study results and caveats: Immune exposure data for these donors was limited to CMV serostatus. About 87% or about 30% of the time was how often most TCR beta V segments were productive, according to an earlier analysis.

The sequencing sample was made of PBMCs. This clonotype was sampled from a man aged 50 to 59 in good health and CMV-seronegative. This chain connects TRBV7-9 to TRBJ1-6; unclear D gene. CDR3 loop: CASSTPTNSPLHF. For the CDR3, the DNA is TGTGCCAGCAGCACACCAACGAATTCACCCCTCCACTTT.